This passage covers 22 T cell receptor beta chains from one sample sequenced in a study of cytomegalovirus exposure and HLA in healthy donors. Assay: immunoSEQ multiplex PCR; the TCRdb copy retains only in-frame clones and omits some. The data show about 54,000 clones, approximately 89% seen once. The sequenced sample was PBMCs. These receptors were obtained from a woman between 18 and 29 years old in good health and CMV-seropositive.

This clone was seen a single time. The chain is built from TRBV6-1 and TRBJ2-1; D perhaps matches TRBD2 (9 bases). Germline lookup yields CDR1 MNHNS and CDR2 SASEGT. This CDR3 spans 15 amino acids. The germline V and J ends were trimmed by 6 bases and 7 bases, with 19 bases remaining between them. In DNA, the CDR3 is TGTGCCAGCAGGGCGGAGCGGGGGGACAGGAATGAGCAGTTCTTC. Protein sequence: CASRAERGDRNEQFF.

The rearrangement joins TRBV5-5 to TRBJ1-2, with a tentative D call TRBD1 (5 bases). Trimming pared 0 bases from V and 8 bases from J, leaving 14 bases between. Germline assignment: CDR1 SGHKS and CDR2 YYEKEE (reference sequence). The CDR3 loop spans 14 amino acids. CDR3 nucleotides: TGTGCCAGCAGCTTGGTGTCCCCAGGGAGGGGCTACACCTTC. Amino acid sequence: CASSLVSPGRGYTF.

The genes are TRBV11-1 and TRBJ2-1; 7 nucleotides align to TRBD1. The CDR3 is 15 residues long. V lost 6 bases to trimming and J lost 2 bases; unmatched junction nucleotides: 7. Germline V gives CDR1 SGHAT, CDR2 FQDESV (reference sequence). The CDR3 sequence is CASRSGQLTYNEQFF. CDR3 sequence (DNA): TGTGCCAGCAGATCGGGACAGTTAACCTACAATGAGCAGTTCTTC.

This clone showed up just once. The gene calls are TRBV9 and TRBJ1-2; the match to TRBD1 covers 7 bases. Per the germline V gene, CDR1 is SGDLS and CDR2 is YYNGEE. The V gene end was trimmed by 1 base and the J gene end by 7 bases; junction bases not matched to a gene: 7. This CDR3 comprises 14 residues. CDR3 nucleotide sequence: TGTGCCAGCAGCGTACTAGGGGGCGCGGCTGGCTACACCTTC. Translation gives CASSVLGGAAGYTF.

The chain couples TRBV5-1 to TRBJ2-5; D gene ambiguous. The germline CDR1 and CDR2 sequences are SGHRS and YFSETQ. The ends were cut back, 0 bases at V and 9 bases at J, with 15 bases in the middle. The CDR3 runs to 14 residues. The CDR3 nucleotides are TGCGCCAGCAGCTTGGAGGCGCCCAGGTCGGCCCAGTACTTC. Translated, it gives CASSLEAPRSAQYF.

The rearrangement uses TRBV2 and TRBJ2-7; 9 nucleotides align to TRBD1. V was clipped by 4 bases and J by 1 base; unmatched bases: 20. The germline CDR1 and CDR2 sequences are SNHLY and FYNNEI. The CDR3 sequence is 20 residues long. The CDR3 DNA reads as TGTGCCAGCAGTGCTCCGAGAACCGGGACAGGGTACCTCGGGTCCTACGAGCAGTACTTC. Its translation: CASSAPRTGTGYLGSYEQYF. The entire variable domain, with the rest obtained from reference TRBV2 and TRBJ2-7, is as follows: EPEVTQTPSHQVTQMGQEVILRCVPISNHLYFYWYRQILGQKVEFLVSFYNNEISEKSEIFDDQFSVERPDGSNFTLKIRSTKLEDSAMYFCASSAPRTGTGYLGSYEQYFGPGTRLTVT.

The chain is built from TRBV14 and TRBJ1-3; no definite D call. The CDR3 totals 15 residues. Germline-derived CDR1 and CDR2 are SGHDN and FVKESK. V lost 1 base to trimming and J lost 0 bases, with 7 bases between them. The CDR3 DNA follows: TGTGCCAGCAGCCAAGGTCGGAGCTCTGGAAACACCATATATTTT. The encoded protein is CASSQGRSSGNTIYF.

CDR3 coding DNA: TGTGCCAGTAGTGCCGACAGGGGAGGCAATCAGCCCCAGCATTTT. This translates into CASSADRGGNQPQHF. V is TRBV19 and J is TRBJ1-5; 8 bases are a match to TRBD1. Trimming removed 5 bases from V and 2 bases from J; junction bases left unmatched: 5. CDR1 is LNHDA and CDR2 is SQIVND in the germline V gene (reference sequence). The CDR3 is 15 amino acids.

The gene calls are TRBV29-1 and TRBJ1-2; no clear D gene. This CDR3 is 12 amino acids long. V was clipped by 4 bases and J by 5 bases, with 11 bases between them. The germline V gene has CDR1 SQVTM and CDR2 ANQGSEA. This chain's CDR3 is CSVASGDYGYTF. CDR3 nucleotides: TGCAGCGTTGCATCCGGAGATTATGGCTACACCTTC.

The chain employs TRBV29-1 and TRBJ1-2; 8 bases align to TRBD1. The CDR3 consists of 15 residues. V shed 6 bases, J shed 0 bases, and the junction held 9 bases outside the gene matches. Germline V gene sequence: CDR1 SQVTM, CDR2 ANQGSEA. The CDR3 loop is CSVRTGLLANYGYTF. For the CDR3, the DNA is TGCAGCGTGCGGACAGGGCTGTTAGCTAACTATGGCTACACCTTC. The whole variable domain, filled in from reference TRBV29-1 and TRBJ1-2, reads SAVISQKPSRDICQRGTSLTIQCQVDSQVTMMFWYRQQPGQSLTLIATANQGSEATYESGFVIDKFPISRPNLTFSTLTVSNMSPEDSSIYLCSVRTGLLANYGYTFGSGTRLTVV.

DNA for the CDR3: TGTGCCAGCTCACCAGGGACAGGGGGGACTGAAGCTTTCTTT. Amino acids: CASSPGTGGTEAFF. The rearrangement uses TRBV18 and TRBJ1-1, with 11 bases matching TRBD1. V shed 2 bases and J 5 bases; nucleotides not matched to a gene: 1. The V gene's germline CDR1 is KGHSH and CDR2 LQKENI. This CDR3 spans 14 amino acids.

This clone was seen just once. The gene calls are TRBV7-9 and TRBJ2-1; the match to TRBD1 covers 9 bases. Trimming removed 4 bases from V and 15 bases from J; junction bases left unmatched: 13. Germline V gives CDR1 SEHNR, CDR2 FQNEAQ (reference sequence). This CDR3 is built from 14 residues. CDR3 bases: TGTGCCAGCAGCTCCGGGACAGGGAGCAGAGGTGGGTTCTTC. It is translated as CASSSGTGSRGGFF.

The chain couples TRBV5-4 to TRBJ1-2; the match to TRBD1 covers 8 bases. Unmatched junction bases numbered 11, after V lost 4 bases and J lost 6 bases. The CDR3 spans 15 residues. Germline V gene lookup returns CDR1 SGHNT and CDR2 YYREEE (reference sequence). The CDR3 reads CASSPGQGEGDGYTF. The CDR3 nucleotides are TGTGCCAGCAGCCCCGGACAGGGCGAGGGAGATGGCTACACCTTC. The variable domain in full, completed from reference TRBV5-4 and TRBJ1-2, reads ETGVTQSPTHLIKTRGQQVTLRCSSQSGHNTVSWYQQALGQGPQFIFQYYREEENGRGNFPPRFSGLQFPNYSSELNVNALELDDSALYLCASSPGQGEGDGYTFGSGTRLTVV.

A single count supports this clone. This sequence joins TRBV5-1 and TRBJ2-2; 7 bases align to TRBD1. Germline assignment: CDR1 SGHRS and CDR2 YFSETQ. After removal of 0 bases from V and 2 bases from J, the junction contained 4 bases not matched to a gene. The CDR3 consists of 16 residues. The CDR3 sequence is CASSLAGQSNTGELFF. The DNA of the CDR3 is TGCGCCAGCAGCTTGGCGGGACAGAGTAACACCGGGGAGCTGTTTTTT. Full variable domain (remainder filled in from reference TRBV5-1 and TRBJ2-2): KAGVTQTPRYLIKTRGQQVTLSCSPISGHRSVSWYQQTPGQGLQFLFEYFSETQRNKGNFPGRFSGRQFSNSRSEMNVSTLELGDSALYLCASSLAGQSNTGELFFGEGSRLTVL.

V gene TRBV5-4 combines with J gene TRBJ1-1; no firm D call. CDR1 is SGHNT and CDR2 is YYREEE in the germline V gene (reference sequence). Trimming removed 4 bases from V and 5 bases from J, with 15 bases in between. This CDR3 has 14 residues. Written as DNA, the CDR3 is TGTGCCAGCAGCCCCTGGGCCCAATCTACTGAAGCTTTCTTT. Translated, it gives CASSPWAQSTEAFF.

The chain has TRBV28 and TRBJ2-2, with TRBD1 as a possible D gene (5 bases). With 4 bases removed from V and 5 bases from J, the gap between germline ends came to 8 bases. The CDR3 runs 13 residues. Germline CDR1 reads MDHEN; CDR2 reads SYDVKM. The CDR3 nucleotides are TGTGCCAGCAGTTGGGGCAGAACCGGGGAGCTGTTTTTT. Encoded protein: CASSWGRTGELFF. The complete variable domain, with remaining parts taken from reference TRBV28 and TRBJ2-2, reads DVKVTQSSRYLVKRTGEKVFLECVQDMDHENMFWYRQDPGLGLRLIYFSYDVKMKEKGDIPEGYSVSREKKERFSLILESASTNQTSMYLCASSWGRTGELFFGEGSRLTVL.

The chain carries TRBV30 and TRBJ1-4, with 8 bases that match TRBD1. The length of the CDR3 is 18 residues. Germline lookup yields CDR1 GTSNPN and CDR2 SVGIG (reference sequence). With 2 bases clipped from V and 5 bases from J, the junction kept 16 bases outside the gene matches. The CDR3 nucleotides are TGTGCCTGGAGTTCCGGCAGGGGGCTGGGACGCGAAAATGAAAAACTGTTTTTT. It yields the protein CAWSSGRGLGRENEKLFF.

This clone occurred once. This chain connects TRBV29-1 to TRBJ2-3; D might be TRBD2 (6 bases). V was shortened by 3 bases and J by 5 bases, with 9 bases between the two germline ends. CDR3 length: 12 amino acids. CDR1 SQVTM and CDR2 ANQGSEA come from the germline V gene. The CDR3 is CSVEWGVDTQYF. CDR3 coding DNA: TGCAGCGTTGAGTGGGGGGTAGATACGCAGTATTTT.

This sequence joins TRBV28 and TRBJ1-6; maybe TRBD1 (5 bases). The V end was cut by 3 bases, the J end by 7 bases, with 7 bases between. There are 13 residues in the CDR3. Germline CDR1 and CDR2: MDHEN and SYDVKM. The CDR3 loop is CASSFAGNSPLHF. CDR3 DNA sequence: TGTGCCAGCAGTTTCGCAGGGAATTCACCCCTCCACTTT.

This chain connects TRBV9 to TRBJ2-1; 8 bases are shared with TRBD2. The CDR3 runs to 17 residues. The J segment lost 6 bases and the V segment lost 0 bases, leaving 11 bases of the junction unmatched. Germline assignment: CDR1 SGDLS and CDR2 YYNGEE. CDR3 nucleotide sequence: TGTGCCAGCAGCGTAGATTTCCGGGCGGGGGGCGTCAATGAGCAGTTCTTC. Translation: CASSVDFRAGGVNEQFF.

The chain carries TRBV30 and TRBJ1-4; D is unclear. The germline V gene has CDR1 GTSNPN and CDR2 SVGIG (reference sequence). Trimming removed 5 bases at V and 4 bases at J, with 8 bases between. This CDR3 comprises 12 residues. The CDR3 nucleotides are TGTGCCTGGGACAACCATAATGAAAAACTGTTTTTT. This translates into CAWDNHNEKLFF. The full variable domain, in which reference TRBV30 and TRBJ1-4 provide the parts outside the CDR3, is SQTIHQWPATLVQPVGSPLSLECTVEGTSNPNLYWYRQAAGRGLQLLFYSVGIGQISSEVPQNLSASRPQDRQFILSSKKLLLSDSGFYLCAWDNHNEKLFFGSGTQLSVL.

The chain is built from TRBV7-2 and TRBJ1-1; D call uncertain. V was shortened by 1 base and J by 1 base, with 4 bases between the two germline ends. CDR1 and CDR2 (germline): SGHTA, FQGNSA. The CDR3 sequence is 13 residues long. CDR3 in amino acids: CASSLGANTEAFF. The CDR3 DNA reads as TGTGCCAGCAGCTTAGGAGCGAACACTGAAGCTTTCTTT.